This T cell receptor (beta chain) was captured in a study of blood T cells in healthy people across ages. This clonotype was recorded at least ten times. PCR was performed a second time for 7 to 11 cycles using a sample-barcoded 5' primer and a J-beta primer mix. One entry per CDR3 protein, called by TCRdb with MiXCR from the 5' RACE reads. The sample gives hundreds of thousands of distinct CDR3 sequences, roughly half of which show up once; approximately 13% is in the top ten. Specimen: blood. The sequence derives from a woman aged 80 or over in good health.

The CDR3 region is CASSLITGASGANVLTF. Written as DNA, the CDR3 is TGCGCCAGCAGCTTGATCACGGGAGCCTCTGGGGCCAACGTCCTGACTTTC. The chain is built from TRBV5-1 and TRBJ2-6, with TRBD2 as a possible D gene (6 bases). The germline V gene encodes CDR1 SGHRS and CDR2 YFSETQ. The ends were cut back, 1 base at V and 0 bases at J, with 11 bases in the middle. CDR3 length: 17 residues.